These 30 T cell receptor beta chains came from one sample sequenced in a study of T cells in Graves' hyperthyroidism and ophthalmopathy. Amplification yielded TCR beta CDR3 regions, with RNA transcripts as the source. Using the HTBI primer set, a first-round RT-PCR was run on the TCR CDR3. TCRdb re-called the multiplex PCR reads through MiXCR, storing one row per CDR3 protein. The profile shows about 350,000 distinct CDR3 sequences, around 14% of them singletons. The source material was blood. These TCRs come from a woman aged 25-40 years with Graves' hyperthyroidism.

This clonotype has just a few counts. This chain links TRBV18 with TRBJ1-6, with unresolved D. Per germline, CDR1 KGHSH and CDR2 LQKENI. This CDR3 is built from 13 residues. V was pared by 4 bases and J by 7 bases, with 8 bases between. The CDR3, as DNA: TGTGCCAGCTCACAAGGACGGAATTCACCCCTCCACTTT. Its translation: CASSQGRNSPLHF.

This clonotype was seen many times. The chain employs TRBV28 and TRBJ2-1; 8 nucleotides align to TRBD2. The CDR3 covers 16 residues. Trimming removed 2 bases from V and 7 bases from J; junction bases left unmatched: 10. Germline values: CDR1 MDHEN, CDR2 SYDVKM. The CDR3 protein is CASSLIYGRVRNEQFF. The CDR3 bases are TGTGCCAGCAGTTTAATTTACGGGAGGGTGAGGAATGAGCAGTTCTTC. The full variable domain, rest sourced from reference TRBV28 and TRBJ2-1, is DVKVTQSSRYLVKRTGEKVFLECVQDMDHENMFWYRQDPGLGLRLIYFSYDVKMKEKGDIPEGYSVSREKKERFSLILESASTNQTSMYLCASSLIYGRVRNEQFFGPGTRLTVL.

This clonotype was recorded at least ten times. CDR3 in DNA: TGCAGTGCTAGCGGTCTGCGACAGCTGATAAAAGAGACCCAGTACTTC. It yields the protein CSASGLRQLIKETQYF. This chain links TRBV20-1 with TRBJ2-5; TRBD1 might be the D (5 bases). Deletions cut 3 bases from V and 3 bases from J, with 20 bases between. The CDR3 extends over 16 amino acids. Germline CDR1 DFQATT, CDR2 SNEGSKA (reference sequence).

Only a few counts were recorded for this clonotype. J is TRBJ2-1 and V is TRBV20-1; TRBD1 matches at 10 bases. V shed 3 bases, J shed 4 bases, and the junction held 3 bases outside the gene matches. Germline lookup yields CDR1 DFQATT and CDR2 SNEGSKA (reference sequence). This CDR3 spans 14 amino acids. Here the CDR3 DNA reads TGCAGTGCTAGCGGACAGGGGGTATACAATGAGCAGTTCTTC. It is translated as CSASGQGVYNEQFF.

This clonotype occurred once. Here the CDR3 reads CASTLSGSRSYNEQFF. For the CDR3, the DNA is TGCGCCAGCACTCTAAGCGGGAGTCGGTCCTACAATGAGCAGTTCTTC. The chain employs TRBV5-1 and TRBJ2-1; 8 positions match TRBD2. V lost 6 bases, J lost 1 base, and 9 bases stayed unmatched. There are 16 residues in the CDR3. Germline CDR1 reads SGHRS; CDR2 reads YFSETQ.

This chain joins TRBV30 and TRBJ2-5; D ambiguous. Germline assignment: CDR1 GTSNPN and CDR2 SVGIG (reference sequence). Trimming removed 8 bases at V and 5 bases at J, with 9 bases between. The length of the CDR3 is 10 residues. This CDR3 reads CARTGETQYF. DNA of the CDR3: TGTGCCCGGACCGGGGAGACCCAGTACTTC.

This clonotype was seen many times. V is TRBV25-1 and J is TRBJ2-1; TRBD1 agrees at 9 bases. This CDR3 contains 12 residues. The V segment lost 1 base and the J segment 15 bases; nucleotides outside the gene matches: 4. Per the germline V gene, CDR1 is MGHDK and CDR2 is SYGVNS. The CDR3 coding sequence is TGTGCCAGCAGTGAATTAGGGACAGGGACGTTCTTC. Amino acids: CASSELGTGTFF.

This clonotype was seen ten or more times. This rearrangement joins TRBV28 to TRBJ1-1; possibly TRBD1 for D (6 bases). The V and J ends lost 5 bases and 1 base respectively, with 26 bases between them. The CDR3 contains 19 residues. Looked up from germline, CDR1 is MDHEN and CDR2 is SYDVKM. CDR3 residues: CASSPEPRQVWRRNTEAFF. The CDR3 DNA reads TGTGCCAGCAGTCCCGAGCCCCGACAGGTTTGGAGGAGGAACACTGAAGCTTTCTTT.

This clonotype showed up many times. CDR3 in DNA: TGTGCCTGGAGTTCCCTAGGGTCAGCAGATACGCAGTATTTT. Encoded protein: CAWSSLGSADTQYF. V is TRBV30 and J is TRBJ2-3; D is unclear. Trimming stripped 2 bases from V and 4 bases from J, with 13 bases between. CDR1 is GTSNPN, CDR2 SVGIG, per germline (reference sequence). The CDR3 consists of 14 residues.

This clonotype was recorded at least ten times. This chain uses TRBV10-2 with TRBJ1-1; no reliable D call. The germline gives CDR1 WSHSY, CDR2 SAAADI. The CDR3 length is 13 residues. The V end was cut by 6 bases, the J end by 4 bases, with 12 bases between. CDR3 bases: TGCGCCAGCAGCACAAACTTGGCCACTGAAGCTTTCTTT. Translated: CASSTNLATEAFF.

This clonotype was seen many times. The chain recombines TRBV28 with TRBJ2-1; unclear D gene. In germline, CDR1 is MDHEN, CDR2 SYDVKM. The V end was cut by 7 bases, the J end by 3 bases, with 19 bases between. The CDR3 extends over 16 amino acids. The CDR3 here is CASTPRAKPFYNEQFF. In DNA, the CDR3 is TGTGCCAGCACCCCTAGAGCCAAGCCCTTCTACAATGAGCAGTTCTTC.

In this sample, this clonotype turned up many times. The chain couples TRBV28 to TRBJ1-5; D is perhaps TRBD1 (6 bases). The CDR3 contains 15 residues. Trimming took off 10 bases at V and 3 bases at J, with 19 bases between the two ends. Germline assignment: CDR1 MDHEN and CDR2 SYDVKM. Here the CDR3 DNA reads TGTGCCATCCTACAGGGATCGGTGATCAATCAGCCCCAGCATTTT. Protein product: CAILQGSVINQPQHF.

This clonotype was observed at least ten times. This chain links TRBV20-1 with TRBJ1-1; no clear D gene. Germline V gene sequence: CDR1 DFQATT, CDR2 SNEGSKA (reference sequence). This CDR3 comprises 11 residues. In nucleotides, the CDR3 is TGCAGAGGAGACAAGAACACTGAAGCTTTCTTT. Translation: CRGDKNTEAFF.

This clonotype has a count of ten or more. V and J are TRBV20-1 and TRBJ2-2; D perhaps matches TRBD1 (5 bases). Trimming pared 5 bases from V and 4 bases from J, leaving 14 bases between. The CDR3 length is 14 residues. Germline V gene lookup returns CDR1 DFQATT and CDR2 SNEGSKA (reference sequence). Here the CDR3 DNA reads TGCAGTGCTGGGAAGGGGTACCCCACCGGGGAGCTGTTTTTT. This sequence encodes CSAGKGYPTGELFF.

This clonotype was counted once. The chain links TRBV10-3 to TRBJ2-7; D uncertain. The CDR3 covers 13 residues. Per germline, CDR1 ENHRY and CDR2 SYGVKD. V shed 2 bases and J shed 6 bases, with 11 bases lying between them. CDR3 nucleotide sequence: TGTGCCATCAGTGAGAGCCTAGTCGGCGAGCAGTACTTC. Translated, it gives CAISESLVGEQYF.

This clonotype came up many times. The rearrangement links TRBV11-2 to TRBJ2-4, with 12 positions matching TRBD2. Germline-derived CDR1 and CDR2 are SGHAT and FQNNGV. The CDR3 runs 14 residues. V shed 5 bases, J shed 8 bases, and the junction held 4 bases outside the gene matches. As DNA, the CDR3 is TGTGCCAGCAGCCCCCTAGCGGGAGGGGACATTCAGTACTTC. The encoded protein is CASSPLAGGDIQYF.

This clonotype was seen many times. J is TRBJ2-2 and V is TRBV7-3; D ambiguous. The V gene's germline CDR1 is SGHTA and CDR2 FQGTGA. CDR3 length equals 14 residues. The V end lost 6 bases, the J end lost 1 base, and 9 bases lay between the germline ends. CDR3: CASSFSGNTGELFF. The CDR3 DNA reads TGTGCCAGCAGTTTTTCAGGGAACACCGGGGAGCTGTTTTTT.

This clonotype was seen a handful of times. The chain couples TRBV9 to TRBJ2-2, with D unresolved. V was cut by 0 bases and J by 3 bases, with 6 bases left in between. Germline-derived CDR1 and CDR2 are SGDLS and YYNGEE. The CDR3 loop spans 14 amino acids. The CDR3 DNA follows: TGTGCCAGCAGCGTAGAGGGCGACACCGGGGAGCTGTTTTTT. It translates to CASSVEGDTGELFF.

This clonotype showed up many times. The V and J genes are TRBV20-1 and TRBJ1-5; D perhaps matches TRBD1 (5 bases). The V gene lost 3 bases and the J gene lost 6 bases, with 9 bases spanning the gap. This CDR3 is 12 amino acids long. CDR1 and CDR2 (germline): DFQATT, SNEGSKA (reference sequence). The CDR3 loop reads CSARGLGQPQHF. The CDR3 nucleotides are TGCAGTGCTAGGGGGCTTGGTCAGCCCCAGCATTTT.

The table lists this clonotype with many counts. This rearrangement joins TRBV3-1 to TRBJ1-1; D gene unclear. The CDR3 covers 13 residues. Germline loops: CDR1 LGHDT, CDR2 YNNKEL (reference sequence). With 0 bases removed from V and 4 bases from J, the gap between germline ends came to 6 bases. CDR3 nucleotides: TGTGCCAGCAGCCAAGATGGTGGCACTGAAGCTTTCTTT. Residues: CASSQDGGTEAFF.

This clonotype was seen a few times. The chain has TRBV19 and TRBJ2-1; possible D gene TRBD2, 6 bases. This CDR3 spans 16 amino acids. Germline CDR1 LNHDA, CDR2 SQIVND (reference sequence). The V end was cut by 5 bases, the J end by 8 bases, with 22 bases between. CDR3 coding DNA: TGTGCCAGTAGTGCCCGGCTAGCGCGAATTCAAGATGAGCAGTTCTTC. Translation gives CASSARLARIQDEQFF.

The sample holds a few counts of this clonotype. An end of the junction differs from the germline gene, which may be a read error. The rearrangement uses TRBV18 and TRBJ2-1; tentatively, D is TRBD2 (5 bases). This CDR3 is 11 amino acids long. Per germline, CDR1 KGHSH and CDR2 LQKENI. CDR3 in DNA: TGTGCCAGCTCACCAGCGGACTTGCTCGTCTTC. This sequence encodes CASSPADLLVF.

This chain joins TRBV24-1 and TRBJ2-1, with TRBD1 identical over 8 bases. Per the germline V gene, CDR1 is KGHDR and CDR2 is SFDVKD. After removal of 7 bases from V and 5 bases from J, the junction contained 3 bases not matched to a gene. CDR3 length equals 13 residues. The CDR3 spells CATSQGADNEQFF. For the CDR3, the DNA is TGTGCCACCAGCCAGGGGGCGGACAATGAGCAGTTCTTC.

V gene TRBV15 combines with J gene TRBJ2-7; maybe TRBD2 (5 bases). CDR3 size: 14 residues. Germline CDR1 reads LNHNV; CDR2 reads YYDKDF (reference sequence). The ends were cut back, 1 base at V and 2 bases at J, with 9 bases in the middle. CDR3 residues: CATSRGRFTYEQYF. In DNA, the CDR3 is TGTGCCACCAGCAGAGGGAGGTTTACCTACGAGCAGTACTTC.

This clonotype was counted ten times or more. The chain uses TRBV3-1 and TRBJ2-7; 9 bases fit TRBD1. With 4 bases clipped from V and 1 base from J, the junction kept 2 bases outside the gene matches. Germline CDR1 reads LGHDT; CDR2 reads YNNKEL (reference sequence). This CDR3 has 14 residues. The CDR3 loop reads CASSRQGESYEQYF. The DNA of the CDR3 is TGTGCCAGCAGCCGACAGGGGGAGTCCTACGAGCAGTACTTC.

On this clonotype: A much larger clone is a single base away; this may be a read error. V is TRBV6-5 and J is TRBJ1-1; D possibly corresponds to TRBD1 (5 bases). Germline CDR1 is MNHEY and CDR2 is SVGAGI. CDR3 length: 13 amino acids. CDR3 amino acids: CVSRSQGNTEAFF. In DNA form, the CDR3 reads TGTGTCAGCAGGTCCCAGGGGAACACTGAAGCTTTCTTT.

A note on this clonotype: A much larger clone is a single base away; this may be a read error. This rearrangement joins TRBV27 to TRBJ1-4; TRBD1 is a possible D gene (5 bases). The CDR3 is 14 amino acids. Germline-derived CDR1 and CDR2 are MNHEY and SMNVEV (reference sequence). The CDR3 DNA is TGTACCAGCAGGCCACCCGGGGGTAATGAAAAACTGTTTTTT. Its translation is CTSRPPGGNEKLFF.

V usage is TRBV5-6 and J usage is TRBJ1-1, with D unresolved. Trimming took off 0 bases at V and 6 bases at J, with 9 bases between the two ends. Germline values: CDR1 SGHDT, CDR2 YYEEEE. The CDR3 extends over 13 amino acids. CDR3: CASSLEAGSEAFF. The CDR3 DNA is TGTGCCAGCAGCTTGGAGGCGGGGTCTGAAGCTTTCTTT.

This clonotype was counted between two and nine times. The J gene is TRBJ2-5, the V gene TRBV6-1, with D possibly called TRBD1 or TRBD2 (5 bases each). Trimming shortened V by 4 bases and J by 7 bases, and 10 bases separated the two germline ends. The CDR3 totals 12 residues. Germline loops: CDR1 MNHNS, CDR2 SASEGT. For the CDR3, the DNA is TGTGCCAGCAGTGGGCCAGGGACGACCCAGTACTTC. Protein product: CASSGPGTTQYF.

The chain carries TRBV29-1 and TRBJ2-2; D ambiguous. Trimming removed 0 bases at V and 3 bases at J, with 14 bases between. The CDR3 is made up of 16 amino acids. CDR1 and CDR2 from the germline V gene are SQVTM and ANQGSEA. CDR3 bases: TGCAGCGTTGAAGATCCGGCCCTGGCGGACACCGGGGAGCTGTTTTTT. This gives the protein CSVEDPALADTGELFF.